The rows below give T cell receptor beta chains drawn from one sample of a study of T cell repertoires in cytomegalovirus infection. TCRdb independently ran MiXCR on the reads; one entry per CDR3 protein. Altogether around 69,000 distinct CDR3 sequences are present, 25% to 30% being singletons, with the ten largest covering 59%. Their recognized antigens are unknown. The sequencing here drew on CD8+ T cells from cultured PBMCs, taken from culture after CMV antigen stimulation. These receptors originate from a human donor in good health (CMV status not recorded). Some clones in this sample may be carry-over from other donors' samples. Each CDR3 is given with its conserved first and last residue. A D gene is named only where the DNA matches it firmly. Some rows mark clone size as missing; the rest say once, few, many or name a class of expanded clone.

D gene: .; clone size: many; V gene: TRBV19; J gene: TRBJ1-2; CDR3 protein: CASSMHQGGGYTF; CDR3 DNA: TGTGCCAGTAGTATGCACCAGGGTGGTGGCTACACCTTC
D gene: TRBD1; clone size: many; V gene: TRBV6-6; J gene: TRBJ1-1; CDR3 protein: CASSYPQGAGTEAFF; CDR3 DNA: TGTGCCAGCAGTTACCCCCAGGGGGCTGGCACTGAAGCTTTCTTT
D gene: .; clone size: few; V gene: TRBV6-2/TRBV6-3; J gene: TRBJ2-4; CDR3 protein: CASMGGDAKNIQYF; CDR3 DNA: TGTGCCAGCATGGGGGGCGACGCCAAAAACATTCAGTACTTC
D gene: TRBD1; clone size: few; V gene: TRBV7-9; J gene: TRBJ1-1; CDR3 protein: CASSLLGTGGMNTEAFF; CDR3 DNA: TGTGCCAGCAGCTTATTGGGGACAGGGGGCATGAACACTGAAGCTTTCTTT
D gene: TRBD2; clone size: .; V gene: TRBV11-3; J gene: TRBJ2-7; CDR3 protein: CASSARAAGGAGEQYF; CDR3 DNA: TGTGCCAGCAGCGCCCGGGCAGCGGGGGGCGCGGGGGAGCAGTACTTC
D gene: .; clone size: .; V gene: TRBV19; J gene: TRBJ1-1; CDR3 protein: CASSPSGLLGNTEAFF; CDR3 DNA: TGTGCCAGTAGTCCGTCAGGACTGCTAGGGAACACTGAAGCTTTCTTT
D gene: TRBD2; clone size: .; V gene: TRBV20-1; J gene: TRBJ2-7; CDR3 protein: CSARSLAGSTYEQYF; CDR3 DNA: TGCAGTGCTAGAAGTCTAGCGGGGTCAACCTACGAGCAGTACTTC
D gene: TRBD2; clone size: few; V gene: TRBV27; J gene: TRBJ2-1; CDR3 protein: CASSPGLAGAFEQFF; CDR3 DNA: TGTGCCAGCAGTCCAGGACTAGCGGGAGCGTTTGAGCAGTTCTTC
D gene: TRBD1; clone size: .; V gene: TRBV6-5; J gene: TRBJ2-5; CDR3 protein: CASSSLGQGVQETQYF; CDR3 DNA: TGTGCCAGCAGTTCTCTCGGACAGGGGGTCCAAGAGACCCAGTACTTC
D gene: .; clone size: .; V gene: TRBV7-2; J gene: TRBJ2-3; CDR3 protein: CASSFLVGPSTDTQYF; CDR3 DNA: TGTGCCAGCAGCTTCCTCGTGGGCCCTAGCACAGATACGCAGTATTTT
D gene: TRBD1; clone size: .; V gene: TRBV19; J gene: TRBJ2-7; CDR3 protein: CASSIPDRGPYEQYF; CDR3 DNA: TGTGCCAGTAGTATTCCGGACAGGGGTCCCTACGAGCAGTACTTC
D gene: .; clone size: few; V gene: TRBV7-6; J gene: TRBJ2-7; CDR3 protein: CASSHVGGYEQYF; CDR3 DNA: TGTGCCAGCAGCCACGTCGGTGGGTACGAGCAGTACTTC
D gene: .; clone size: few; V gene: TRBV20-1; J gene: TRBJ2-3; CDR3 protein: CSARAPLQGSTDTQYF; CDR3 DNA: TGCAGTGCTAGAGCCCCACTACAGGGAAGCACAGATACGCAGTATTTT
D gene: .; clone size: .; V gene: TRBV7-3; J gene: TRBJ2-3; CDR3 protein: CASSLTLGVTSTDTQYF; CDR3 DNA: TGTGCCAGCAGCTTAACATTAGGGGTTACTTCCACAGATACGCAGTATTTT